Shown below are 22 T cell receptor beta chains from a single sample sequenced in a study of blood T cell repertoires in COVID-19. Assay used: immunoSEQ multiplex PCR; TCRdb lists only in-frame clones, some missing. Here the sample spans 470,000 or so clones, approximately 90% being singletons. Sequenced input: peripheral blood. The receptors were sampled from a woman aged 30 to 39 with acute or convalescent COVID-19.

This chain connects TRBV18 to TRBJ2-7; possibly TRBD1 for D (5 bases). The CDR3 loop spans 14 amino acids. V was shortened by 2 bases and J by 5 bases, with 13 bases between the two germline ends. CDR1 KGHSH and CDR2 LQKENI come from the germline V gene. The CDR3 reads CASSPEAGLHEQYF. For the CDR3, the DNA is TGTGCCAGCTCACCAGAAGCAGGGTTGCACGAGCAGTACTTC.

The CDR3 coding sequence is TGTGCCAGCAGTCCCGGGACAGGCTCTGGAAACACCATATATTTT. Amino acids: CASSPGTGSGNTIYF. V usage is TRBV6-5 and J usage is TRBJ1-3, with 8 bases matching TRBD1. Trimming at V came to 5 bases and at J to 0 bases, leaving 3 bases not matched to a gene. Per the germline V gene, CDR1 is MNHEY and CDR2 is SVGAGI. The CDR3 sequence is 15 residues long.

V usage is TRBV7-9 and J usage is TRBJ2-7, with a weak D call TRBD1 (6 bases). This CDR3 region has 14 residues. Trimming removed 4 bases at V and 5 bases at J, with 15 bases between. CDR1 and CDR2 from the germline V gene are SEHNR and FQNEAQ (reference sequence). In nucleotides, the CDR3 is TGTGCCAGCAGCTGGCGACAGGCAAACAACGAGCAGTACTTC. Translating gives CASSWRQANNEQYF. Drawing the rest from reference TRBV7-9 and TRBJ2-7, the complete variable domain is DTGVSQNPRHKITKRGQNVTFRCDPISEHNRLYWYRQTLGQGPEFLTYFQNEAQLEKSRLLSDRFSAERPKGSFSTLEIQRTEQGDSAMYLCASSWRQANNEQYFGPGTRLTVT.

V and J are TRBV4-1 and TRBJ2-7, with 7 bases identical to TRBD1. The length of the CDR3 is 17 residues. With 1 base clipped from V and 4 bases from J, the junction kept 13 bases outside the gene matches. The germline gives CDR1 MGHRA, CDR2 YSYEKL. The DNA of the CDR3 is TGCGCCAGCAGCCAAGCCCCAACCGGGACAGAAAAGTACGAGCAGTACTTC. The encoded protein is CASSQAPTGTEKYEQYF.

The genes are TRBV4-1 and TRBJ2-2; TRBD1 might be the D (5 bases). Trimming shortened V by 0 bases and J by 5 bases, and 10 bases separated the two germline ends. Germline-derived CDR1 and CDR2 are MGHRA and YSYEKL. The CDR3 contains 15 residues. This CDR3 reads CASSQEGARTGELFF. The CDR3 coding sequence is TGCGCCAGCAGCCAAGAAGGGGCTAGGACCGGGGAGCTGTTTTTT.

This chain joins TRBV24-1 and TRBJ1-4, with a tentative D call TRBD1 (5 bases). V lost 0 bases and J 8 bases, leaving 12 bases between the germline ends. The CDR3 has 15 amino acids. The germline V gene encodes CDR1 KGHDR and CDR2 SFDVKD. Here the CDR3 reads CATSDLPGLEEKLFF. The CDR3 DNA reads TGTGCCACCAGTGATTTGCCAGGGCTGGAAGAAAAACTGTTTTTT.

This chain links TRBV19 with TRBJ1-1; the D gene is possibly TRBD1 (5 bases). There are 12 residues in the CDR3. The germline gives CDR1 LNHDA, CDR2 SQIVND (reference sequence). The V end was cut by 8 bases, the J end by 5 bases, with 12 bases between. CDR3 amino acids: CASGQQWTEAFF. CDR3 nucleotides: TGTGCCAGTGGACAACAGTGGACTGAAGCTTTCTTT.

The chain uses TRBV4-2 and TRBJ2-5; 7 positions agree with TRBD2. The germline gives CDR1 LGHNA, CDR2 YNFKEQ. The CDR3 length is 14 residues. V was clipped by 4 bases and J by 0 bases; unmatched bases: 2. CDR3 protein: CASSPAGDQETQYF. The CDR3 coding sequence is TGTGCCAGCAGCCCGGCGGGGGACCAAGAGACCCAGTACTTC.

J is TRBJ1-2 and V is TRBV28; 7 bases are a match to TRBD1. The CDR3 sequence is 11 residues long. V was pared by 11 bases and J by 4 bases, with 4 bases of the junction left unmatched. CDR1 is MDHEN and CDR2 is SYDVKM in the germline V gene. The CDR3 here is CAAGQFYGYTF. CDR3 in DNA: TGTGCCGCGGGACAGTTCTATGGCTACACCTTC.

The V and J genes are TRBV27 and TRBJ2-7; D perhaps matches TRBD2 (7 bases). CDR1 is MNHEY, CDR2 SMNVEV, per germline (reference sequence). V lost 2 bases and J lost 3, with 14 bases in between. The CDR3 totals 15 residues. CDR3 protein: CASSLRGGAIYEQYF. DNA of the CDR3: TGTGCCAGCAGTTTAAGGGGGGGTGCAATCTACGAGCAGTACTTC.

Worth noting for this clone: This sample also contains other DNA sequences that code for the same CDR3. The CDR3 is CASSLRGNQPQHF. CDR3 sequence (DNA): TGTGCCAGCAGTTTGAGGGGCAATCAGCCCCAGCATTTT. The rearrangement joins TRBV12-3 or TRBV12-4 to TRBJ1-5; D remains unclear. Between the trimmed V and J ends, which lost 3 bases and 2 bases, there was a span of 5 bases. The CDR3 loop spans 13 amino acids.

The chain joins TRBV27 to TRBJ2-7; 10 bases line up with TRBD1. The CDR3 is made up of 17 amino acids. V was pared by 5 bases and J by 2 bases, with 12 bases of the junction left unmatched. Germline V CDR1 and CDR2: MNHEY, SMNVEV (reference sequence). The CDR3 here is CASSQSGPGQGTYEQYF. As DNA, the CDR3 is TGTGCCAGCAGTCAATCGGGACCGGGACAGGGGACCTACGAGCAGTACTTC.

The chain employs TRBV7-8 and TRBJ2-3; D gene ambiguous. V was trimmed by 5 bases and J by 2 bases, leaving 17 bases between them. CDR3 length: 16 residues. From germline, CDR1 is SGHVS and CDR2 FQNEAQ. CDR3 nucleotides: TGTGCCAGCAGCCAAGTTATGGGCAGAGCCACAGATACGCAGTATTTT. This translates into CASSQVMGRATDTQYF.

The chain has TRBV25-1 and TRBJ2-1, with D tentatively TRBD2 (6 bases). The CDR3 totals 17 residues. V lost 4 bases and J lost 0, with 16 bases in between. The V gene's germline CDR1 is MGHDK and CDR2 SYGVNS. DNA of the CDR3: TGTGCCAGCAGTGGAAAAGGAGGGTCCTTCTCCTACAATGAGCAGTTCTTC. Its protein product is CASSGKGGSFSYNEQFF.

In this sample, this clone turned up a few times. This chain connects TRBV19 to TRBJ2-7; 7 nucleotides line up with TRBD1. The CDR3 has 15 amino acids. Germline-derived CDR1 and CDR2 are LNHDA and SQIVND (reference sequence). The ends lost 8 bases at V and 3 bases at J; junction bases unmatched: 13. CDR3 loop: CASRQTGTAYYEQYF. The CDR3 DNA follows: TGTGCCAGTCGACAGACCGGGACAGCTTACTACGAGCAGTACTTC.

This rearrangement joins TRBV11-2 to TRBJ2-1; 10 bases agree with TRBD1. CDR3 size: 15 residues. From germline, CDR1 is SGHAT and CDR2 FQNNGV. V shed 4 bases and J 6 bases; nucleotides not matched to a gene: 6. This chain's CDR3 is CASSYRQGAGNEQFF. DNA for the CDR3: TGTGCCAGCAGCTACAGACAGGGGGCGGGCAATGAGCAGTTCTTC.

This clone has a single count. The chain has TRBV19 and TRBJ1-2, with D maybe TRBD1 (6 bases). Trimming shortened V by 6 bases and J by 2 bases, and 19 bases separated the two germline ends. Germline assignment: CDR1 LNHDA and CDR2 SQIVND (reference sequence). This CDR3 comprises 16 residues. The CDR3 protein is CASSEPAQGANYGYTF. CDR3 coding DNA: TGTGCCAGTAGCGAACCAGCACAGGGAGCGAACTATGGCTACACCTTC. The full variable domain, with the rest looked up from reference TRBV19 and TRBJ1-2, is DGGITQSPKYLFRKEGQNVTLSCEQNLNHDAMYWYRQDPGQGLRLIYYSQIVNDFQKGDIAEGYSVSREKKESFPLTVTSAQKNPTAFYLCASSEPAQGANYGYTFGSGTRLTVV.

This clone appeared a few times. The CDR3 nucleotides read TGTGCCAGCAGCCTGGGGACAGGACCTCAGTCTGGAAACACCATATATTTT. Its translation is CASSLGTGPQSGNTIYF. The chain is built from TRBV3-1 (or the pseudogene TRBV3-2) and TRBJ1-3; TRBD1 agrees at 8 bases. The ends lost 4 bases at V and 1 base at J; junction bases unmatched: 9. This CDR3 comprises 17 residues. The V gene's germline CDR1 is LGHDT and CDR2 YNNKEL (reference sequence).

The chain joins TRBV2 to TRBJ2-5, with D tentatively TRBD1 (7 bases). There are 13 residues in the CDR3. The V end was cut by 6 bases, the J end by 5 bases, with 13 bases between. CDR1 is SNHLY, CDR2 FYNNEI, per germline. The CDR3 coding sequence is TGTGCCAGCAGGAGACAGGGACTCGAGACCCAGTACTTC. Translation: CASRRQGLETQYF.

The CDR3 loop reads CAWTPPPGAGGRAFF. In DNA, the CDR3 is TGTGCCTGGACCCCCCCACCTGGGGCAGGGGGGCGAGCTTTCTTT. The chain links TRBV30 to TRBJ1-1, with 7 bases identical to TRBD1. The CDR3 covers 15 residues. The ends lost 4 bases at V and 10 bases at J; junction bases unmatched: 18. CDR1 and CDR2 (germline): GTSNPN, SVGIG (reference sequence).

CDR3 DNA sequence: TGTGCCACCAGTGATCCTAGCGGGGGTAAATACAATGAGCAGTTCTTC. This translates into CATSDPSGGKYNEQFF. The genes are TRBV24-1 and TRBJ2-1, with 10 bases identical to TRBD2. V lost 3 bases, J lost 4 bases, and 5 bases stayed unmatched. Germline CDR1 KGHDR, CDR2 SFDVKD. CDR3 size: 16 residues.

The chain combines TRBV5-1 with TRBJ2-3; TRBD2 matches 8 bases. The length of the CDR3 is 16 residues. The germline CDR1 and CDR2 sequences are SGHRS and YFSETQ. V lost 0 bases to trimming and J lost 2 bases; unmatched junction nucleotides: 5. CDR3 nucleotides: TGCGCCAGCAGCTTGGAGGCGGGGGGCTACACAGATACGCAGTATTTT. Translating gives CASSLEAGGYTDTQYF. The whole variable domain, filled in from reference TRBV5-1 and TRBJ2-3, reads KAGVTQTPRYLIKTRGQQVTLSCSPISGHRSVSWYQQTPGQGLQFLFEYFSETQRNKGNFPGRFSGRQFSNSRSEMNVSTLELGDSALYLCASSLEAGGYTDTQYFGPGTRLTVL.